Listed below are T cell receptor beta chains from one sample, sequenced in a study of cytomegalovirus exposure and HLA in healthy donors. Profiling relied on immunoSEQ multiplex PCR, and the TCRdb table lists in-frame clones only, not all of them. The sample consists of some 90,000 clones, around 75% of them appearing once. Sample: PBMCs. Receptors originate from a man aged 40-50 years in good health and CMV-seronegative. CDR3s include the opening cysteine and the closing phenylalanine or tryptophan. Fields, in order: D gene, V gene, clone size, J gene, CDR3 protein, CDR3 DNA. A D gene is named only where the DNA matches it firmly. Rows give clone size only sometimes, using once, few, many, or a class for an expanded clone.

-	TRBV28	-	TRBJ1-5	CASSLAGRNQPQHF	TGTGCCAGCAGTTTAGCAGGGCGCAATCAGCCCCAGCATTTT
-	TRBV5-5	once	TRBJ2-2	CASSQPGDITGELFF	TGTGCCAGCAGCCAACCCGGGGACATCACCGGGGAGCTGTTTTTT
TRBD2	TRBV10-3	-	TRBJ2-7	CAISPGLAGVYEQYF	TGTGCCATCAGTCCCGGACTAGCGGGGGTCTACGAGCAGTACTTC
TRBD2	TRBV19	-	TRBJ2-3	CASSITSGDTQYF	TGTGCCAGTAGTATAACTAGCGGGGATACGCAGTATTTT
-	TRBV7-9	once	TRBJ2-2	CASSLSIHGGVSTGELFF	TGTGCCAGCAGCTTATCTATCCACGGCGGAGTATCCACCGGGGAGCTGTTTTTT
TRBD1	TRBV7-9	-	TRBJ2-2	CASSLDFWGTGATGELFF	TGTGCCAGCAGCTTAGACTTCTGGGGGACAGGGGCCACCGGGGAGCTGTTTTTT
TRBD2	TRBV7-3	-	TRBJ2-2	CASSGLAGGDAGTGELFF	TGTGCCAGCAGCGGACTAGCGGGGGGCGACGCGGGCACCGGGGAGCTGTTTTTT
-	TRBV28	once	TRBJ1-4	CASSQARKLFF	TGTGCCAGCAGCCAGGCGCGAAAACTGTTTTTT
-	TRBV5-5	few	TRBJ1-6	CASSLQGMDNSPLHF	TGTGCCAGCAGCCTGCAGGGGATGGATAATTCACCCCTCCACTTT
-	TRBV6-1	once	TRBJ2-5	CASSEFLGLETQYF	TGTGCCAGCAGTGAATTTCTGGGGCTGGAGACCCAGTACTTC
-	TRBV7-2	-	TRBJ2-2	CASSPRQVDTGELFF	TGTGCCAGCAGCCCCCGACAGGTTGACACCGGGGAGCTGTTTTTT
TRBD1	TRBV5-6	-	TRBJ2-5	CASSRNRGLETQYF	TGTGCCAGCAGCCGGAACAGGGGGCTAGAGACCCAGTACTTC
TRBD2	TRBV11-2	-	TRBJ2-7	CASSSPRAGDEQYF	TGTGCCAGCAGCTCGCCACGGGCGGGGGACGAGCAGTACTTC
-	TRBV7-9	-	TRBJ2-6	CASSLTHRDPGANVLTF	TGTGCCAGCAGCTTAACCCACAGGGACCCTGGGGCCAACGTCCTGACTTTC
TRBD1	TRBV7-2	-	TRBJ1-1	CASSLTGGRAFF	TGTGCCAGCAGCTTAACAGGGGGCCGAGCTTTCTTT
-	TRBV6-6	-	TRBJ2-4	CASSGGGVAKNIQYF	TGTGCCAGCAGTGGCGGGGGCGTAGCCAAAAACATTCAGTACTTC
-	TRBV7-2	few	TRBJ1-5	CASSQGTSNQPQHF	TGTGCCAGCAGCCAGGGTACGAGCAATCAGCCCCAGCATTTT
-	TRBV5-5	-	TRBJ2-7	CASSFKTVETYEQYF	TGTGCCAGCAGCTTCAAAACAGTCGAGACCTACGAGCAGTACTTC
TRBD1	TRBV7-2	-	TRBJ1-4	CASSLNRGSNEKLFF	TGTGCCAGCAGCTTAAACAGGGGGTCTAATGAAAAACTGTTTTTT